This TCR beta chain was identified in a study of blood T cells in healthy people across ages. Study-wide points: As age increased, TCR beta diversity per million T cells fell in a roughly linear fashion. PBMCs were not sorted, which prevented a conclusive comparison of naive versus antigen-experienced cells.

Germline V gene data show CDR1 as SNHLY and CDR2 as FYNNEI. Trimming removed 6 bases at V and 2 bases at J, with 10 bases between. This CDR3 is built from 13 residues. Using a J-beta primer mix together with a sample-barcoded 5' primer, a second PCR was run for 7 to 11 cycles. TCRdb re-derived calls from the 5' RACE reads in MiXCR, one entry per CDR3 protein. The sample consists of approximately 2,000,000 distinct CDR3 sequences, more than 35% of them appearing once. As regards this clonotype: Its specificity is not known.

Total RNA amounts of at least 6 micrograms were extracted per sample. The chain uses TRBV2 and TRBJ1-2; perhaps TRBD1 as D (5 bases). The clonotype originates from a human donor in good health. Sequencing was done on a sample of blood. The CDR3 is CASSRVPNYGYTF. CDR3 bases: TGTGCCAGCAGCAGGGTACCCAACTATGGCTACACCTTC.